This TCR beta chain was observed in a study of CD8+CD57+ T cells in acquired aplastic anemia. The V end was cut by 3 bases, the J end by 3 bases, with 8 bases between. The CDR3 contains 13 residues. The germline CDR1 and CDR2 sequences are SEHNR and FQNEAQ (reference sequence). This clonotype has a handful of counts. For CDR3 and TCR beta VDJ profiling, genomic DNA was the template used. One entry per CDR3 protein results from TCRdb running MiXCR on the reads. This table has about 110,000 distinct CDR3 sequences, under 60% appearing once. V usage is TRBV7-9 and J usage is TRBJ1-1; no clear D. The sequenced material came from sorted CD4+, CD8+, or CD8+CD57+ T cells (not recorded which) from PBMCs. The source of this sequence is a human donor in good health, serving as a control. In nucleotides, the CDR3 is TGTGCCAGCAGCTTTACGGCAGACACTGAAGCTTTCTTT. Its protein product is CASSFTADTEAFF.